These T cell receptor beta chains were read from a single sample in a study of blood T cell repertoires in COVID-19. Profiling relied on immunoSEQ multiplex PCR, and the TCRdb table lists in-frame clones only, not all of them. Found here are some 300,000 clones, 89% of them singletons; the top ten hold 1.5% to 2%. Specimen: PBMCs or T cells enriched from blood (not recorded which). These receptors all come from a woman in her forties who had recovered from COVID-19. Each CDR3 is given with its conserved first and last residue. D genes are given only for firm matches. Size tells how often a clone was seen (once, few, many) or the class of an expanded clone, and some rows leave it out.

CDR3 protein: CASSIVGTGGFNYGYTF; CDR3 DNA: TGTGCCAGTAGTATTGTCGGGACAGGGGGATTCAACTATGGCTACACCTTC; clone size: .; V gene: TRBV19; CDR3 length: 17; J gene: TRBJ1-2; D gene: TRBD1
CDR3 protein: CASSEGQGDVGYTF; CDR3 DNA: TGTGCCAGCAGTGAAGGGCAGGGGGACGTTGGCTACACCTTC; clone size: .; V gene: TRBV2; CDR3 length: 14; J gene: TRBJ1-2; D gene: TRBD1
CDR3 protein: CASSLDGSRSEQYF; CDR3 DNA: TGTGCCAGCAGCCTGGACGGGAGCCGATCCGAGCAGTACTTC; clone size: .; V gene: TRBV5-4; CDR3 length: 14; J gene: TRBJ2-7; D gene: .
CDR3 protein: CASSGALTYGYTF; CDR3 DNA: TGTGCCAGCAGTGGCGCTCTTACTTATGGCTACACCTTC; clone size: .; V gene: TRBV2; CDR3 length: 13; J gene: TRBJ1-2; D gene: .
CDR3 protein: CASSPSTGNEKLFF; CDR3 DNA: TGTGCCAGCTCACCATCAACGGGAAATGAAAAACTGTTTTTT; clone size: .; V gene: TRBV18; CDR3 length: 14; J gene: TRBJ1-4; D gene: .
CDR3 protein: CASSQQGSPNQPQHF; CDR3 DNA: TGCGCCAGCAGCCAGCAGGGGAGCCCCAATCAGCCCCAGCATTTT; clone size: .; V gene: TRBV5-1; CDR3 length: 15; J gene: TRBJ1-5; D gene: .
CDR3 protein: CSASAGINYGYTF; CDR3 DNA: TGCAGTGCTAGTGCAGGTATTAACTATGGCTACACCTTC; clone size: .; V gene: TRBV20-1; CDR3 length: 13; J gene: TRBJ1-2; D gene: .
CDR3 protein: CASRSGTADTQYF; CDR3 DNA: TGCGCCAGCAGGAGCGGGACTGCAGATACGCAGTATTTT; clone size: once; V gene: TRBV5-1; CDR3 length: 13; J gene: TRBJ2-3; D gene: TRBD2
CDR3 protein: CASTLDSFNQPQHF; CDR3 DNA: TGTGCCAGCACTTTGGACAGTTTTAATCAGCCCCAGCATTTT; clone size: .; V gene: TRBV2; CDR3 length: 14; J gene: TRBJ1-5; D gene: .
CDR3 protein: CASTGQGLGYGYTF; CDR3 DNA: TGTGCCAGCACCGGACAGGGCCTGGGCTATGGCTACACCTTC; clone size: .; V gene: TRBV2; CDR3 length: 14; J gene: TRBJ1-2; D gene: TRBD1
CDR3 protein: CASSGGSSRGIYEQYF; CDR3 DNA: TGCGCCAGCAGCGGGGGGTCCTCTCGCGGCATCTACGAGCAGTACTTC; clone size: .; V gene: TRBV5-1; CDR3 length: 16; J gene: TRBJ2-7; D gene: .
CDR3 protein: CASSLGTSGGALETQYF; CDR3 DNA: TGCGCCAGCAGCTTGGGGACTAGCGGGGGGGCCCTAGAGACCCAGTACTTC; clone size: .; V gene: TRBV5-1; CDR3 length: 17; J gene: TRBJ2-5; D gene: TRBD2
CDR3 protein: CATSKSTGPLTSTQYF; CDR3 DNA: TGTGCCACCAGCAAATCAACAGGGCCCCTCACTTCGACGCAGTATTTT; clone size: .; V gene: TRBV15; CDR3 length: 16; J gene: TRBJ2-3; D gene: .
CDR3 protein: CASSPQDRDTGELFF; CDR3 DNA: TGTGCCAGCAGCCCACAGGACAGGGACACCGGGGAGCTGTTTTTT; clone size: .; V gene: TRBV5-6; CDR3 length: 15; J gene: TRBJ2-2; D gene: TRBD1
CDR3 protein: CASSVEGAGTEAFF; CDR3 DNA: TGTGCCAGCAGTGTGGAGGGGGCTGGAACTGAAGCTTTCTTT; clone size: once; V gene: TRBV2; CDR3 length: 14; J gene: TRBJ1-1; D gene: TRBD1
CDR3 protein: CARSFWEACYGYTF; CDR3 DNA: TGTGCCAGAAGCTTCTGGGAGGCTTGCTATGGCTACACCTTC; clone size: .; V gene: TRBV5-3; CDR3 length: 14; J gene: TRBJ1-2; D gene: .
CDR3 protein: CASSGQGWNQPQHF; CDR3 DNA: TGTGCCAGTAGCGGACAGGGGTGGAATCAGCCCCAGCATTTT; clone size: .; V gene: TRBV19; CDR3 length: 14; J gene: TRBJ1-5; D gene: TRBD1